Below, 28 T cell receptor beta chains from the same sample are listed, as sequenced in a study of spatial heterogeneity in lung cancer. Described time point: sample taken at primary tumor resection. TCRdb passed the 5' RACE reads through MiXCR, listing each CDR3 protein once. Among tens of thousands of distinct CDR3 sequences, 15% were seen once, and the ten largest hold roughly 30%. Study-level results: Tracking of tumor mutation counts was seen in expanded intratumoral alpha and beta TCR counts.

These receptors have no known antigen. The sequencing here drew on lung tumor tissue, taken at surgery. These receptor sequences come from a female donor with early-stage non-small cell lung cancer.

V and J are TRBV7-2 and TRBJ2-7, with TRBD1 matching 9 bases. This CDR3 is built from 16 residues. V dropped 1 base and J dropped 3; count of bases not matched to a gene: 7. Per the germline V gene, CDR1 is SGHTA and CDR2 is FQGNSA. The CDR3 coding sequence is TGTGCCAGCAGCTTAGGCCCGGACAGGGGAGTCTACGAGCAGTACTTC. Protein product: CASSLGPDRGVYEQYF.

This clonotype counts as medium-sized. In DNA, the CDR3 is TGTGCCAGCAGTCCCCCAGGGCCCGAGCAGTACTTC. Protein: CASSPPGPEQYF. The J gene is TRBJ2-7, the V gene TRBV6-5, with D possibly matching TRBD1 (5 bases). This CDR3 spans 12 amino acids. From germline, CDR1 is MNHEY and CDR2 SVGAGI. V lost 5 bases to trimming and J lost 6 bases, with 11 bases between them.

The CDR3 region is CASSLRPTSSETQYF. CDR3 DNA sequence: TGTGCCAGCAGCTTAAGGCCGACTAGCAGCGAGACCCAGTACTTC. The chain carries TRBV11-2 and TRBJ2-5, with 7 bases fitting TRBD2. The CDR3 is 15 amino acids. With V trimmed by 2 bases and J by 5 bases, 8 bases remained unmatched. The germline V gene encodes CDR1 SGHAT and CDR2 FQNNGV.

This clonotype showed up many times. No conserved phenylalanine or tryptophan is present at the end of the CDR3, so a read error is the likely explanation. The limits of the CDR3 on the DNA are not certain, so only TCRdb's listed CDR3 is given. This chain joins TRBV20-1 and TRBJ2-7; the tabulated D call, TRBD2, remains unverified against the DNA. The CDR3 region is 12 residues in length, termini included. Germline CDR1 and CDR2: DFQATT and SNEGSKA (reference sequence). The CDR3: CSAFSTSGRAPR.

This clonotype was recorded only once. The rearrangement links TRBV7-8 to TRBJ2-5; D uncertain. Germline V lookup: CDR1 SGHVS, CDR2 FQNEAQ. V was cut by 2 bases and J by 4 bases, with 8 bases left in between. The CDR3 runs 13 residues. The CDR3 region has the DNA TGTGCCAGCAGCTTAACGGTACCAGAGACCCAGTACTTC. Encoded protein: CASSLTVPETQYF.

This clonotype is termed medium-sized. This sequence joins TRBV7-2 and TRBJ2-1; D uncertain. CDR3 length: 15 amino acids. The V and J ends lost 1 base and 2 bases respectively, with 9 bases between them. CDR1 and CDR2 from the germline V gene are SGHTA and FQGNSA. The CDR3 loop reads CASSLDLGTYNEQFF. The CDR3 coding sequence is TGTGCCAGCAGCTTAGATTTAGGGACCTACAATGAGCAGTTCTTC.

This clonotype was counted many times. The chain combines TRBV12-3 or TRBV12-4 with TRBJ2-1, with 8 bases fitting TRBD2. The junction had 5 bases not matched to a gene; V was cut back by 3 bases and J by 4 bases. The CDR3 has 15 amino acids. The CDR3 is CASSLRAGVYNEQFF. The CDR3 DNA reads as TGTGCCAGCAGTTTGCGAGCGGGAGTATACAATGAGCAGTTCTTC.

The chain carries TRBV29-1 and TRBJ2-1, with D possibly matching TRBD1 (6 bases). Germline CDR1 is SQVTM and CDR2 is ANQGSEA. This CDR3 is 15 amino acids long. V was clipped by 4 bases and J by 5 bases, with 18 bases between them. CDR3 nucleotides: TGCAGCGTTGGGGTAGGGGGATTCCGGGACAATGAGCAGTTCTTC. Protein: CSVGVGGFRDNEQFF.

In this sample, this clonotype turned up a few times. The V call is TRBV4-2, the J call TRBJ2-7; TRBD1 aligns across 9 bases. The CDR3 spans 16 residues. J lost 5 bases, V lost 3 bases, and 11 bases had no gene match. Per germline, CDR1 LGHNA and CDR2 YNFKEQ. The CDR3, as DNA: TGTGCCAGCAGCCAGCGCCGGGACAGGGAGGGGGACGAGCAGTACTTC. Encoded protein: CASSQRRDREGDEQYF.

This chain connects TRBV9 to TRBJ2-3; possibly TRBD1 or TRBD2 for D (5 bases each). The CDR3 contains 19 residues. From germline, CDR1 is SGDLS and CDR2 YYNGEE. V was trimmed by 0 bases and J by 6 bases, leaving 26 bases between them. CDR3 region: CASSVGDAMTRRRQDTQYF. The CDR3 DNA follows: TGTGCCAGCAGCGTAGGGGACGCAATGACTCGGAGACGCCAGGATACGCAGTATTTT.

In this sample, this clonotype turned up a few times. This sequence joins TRBV28 and TRBJ2-7; D may match TRBD1 or TRBD2 (5 bases each). V shed 1 base and J shed 5 bases, with 12 bases lying between them. The germline CDR1 and CDR2 sequences are MDHEN and SYDVKM. CDR3 length: 14 amino acids. The CDR3 reads CASSLSQGSDEQYF. The CDR3 coding sequence is TGTGCCAGCAGTTTATCTCAGGGTAGCGACGAGCAGTACTTC. The whole variable domain, remainder taken from reference TRBV28 and TRBJ2-7, is DVKVTQSSRYLVKRTGEKVFLECVQDMDHENMFWYRQDPGLGLRLIYFSYDVKMKEKGDIPEGYSVSREKKERFSLILESASTNQTSMYLCASSLSQGSDEQYFGPGTRLTVT.

This clonotype was seen at least ten times. The chain employs TRBV29-1 and TRBJ2-7; 8 bases align to TRBD2. Per germline, CDR1 SQVTM and CDR2 ANQGSEA. This CDR3 is built from 13 residues. After removal of 5 bases from V and 7 bases from J, the junction contained 10 bases not matched to a gene. The CDR3 spells CSVRLASGSEQYF. DNA for the CDR3: TGCAGCGTTCGACTAGCGAGCGGCTCGGAGCAGTACTTC.

The chain links TRBV11-2 to TRBJ2-7; 11 bases align to TRBD2. The CDR3 has 14 residues. The V gene end was trimmed by 7 bases and the J gene end by 6 bases; junction bases not matched to a gene: 8. CDR1 is SGHAT and CDR2 is FQNNGV in the germline V gene. CDR3 region: CASTTSGSLGEQYF. CDR3 coding DNA: TGTGCCAGCACTACTAGCGGGAGCCTGGGCGAGCAGTACTTC.

The chain employs TRBV6-1 and TRBJ2-7, with 8 bases matching TRBD1. With V trimmed by 5 bases and J by 1 base, 4 bases remained unmatched. Germline CDR1 is MNHNS and CDR2 is SASEGT. CDR3 length equals 14 residues. CDR3 loop: CASSTGGNSYEQYF. The CDR3 coding sequence is TGTGCCAGCAGTACAGGGGGTAATTCCTACGAGCAGTACTTC.

This clonotype was seen at least ten times. This rearrangement joins TRBV18 to TRBJ1-1; D not certain. The CDR3 has 13 amino acids. Germline-derived CDR1 and CDR2 are KGHSH and LQKENI. V lost 2 bases, J lost 1 base, and 5 bases lay in between. CDR3 nucleotides: TGTGCCAGCTCACCATCAGGGAACACTGAAGCTTTCTTT. It yields the protein CASSPSGNTEAFF.

The chain joins TRBV12-3 or TRBV12-4 to TRBJ2-2; 10 positions agree with TRBD2. The length of the CDR3 is 14 residues. V gave up 6 bases and J gave up 6 bases; unmatched junction bases: 4. The CDR3 nucleotides are TGTGCCAGCAGAAGGACTAGCGGACCCGGGGAGCTGTTTTTT. Translation gives CASRRTSGPGELFF.

The chain has TRBV29-1 and TRBJ1-1; D unclear. Germline-derived CDR1 and CDR2 are SQVTM and ANQGSEA. Between the trimmed V and J ends, which lost 3 bases and 4 bases, there was a span of 15 bases. This CDR3 region has 14 residues. The chain's CDR3 is CSVEFGFSVTEAFF. As DNA, the CDR3 is TGCAGCGTTGAGTTTGGGTTTTCGGTCACTGAAGCTTTCTTT.

The table lists this clonotype with many counts. The chain carries TRBV20-1 and TRBJ2-7; possible D gene TRBD1, 6 bases. The V end was cut by 6 bases, the J end by 3 bases, with 39 bases between. The CDR3 loop spans 21 amino acids. Germline lookup yields CDR1 DFQATT and CDR2 SNEGSKA (reference sequence). DNA for the CDR3: TGCAGTGCACTTCGTCCTTCAACCTCTTTATCTGACAGGAAGATACGCTACGAGCAGTACTTC. Its translation: CSALRPSTSLSDRKIRYEQYF.

This clonotype occurred many times. The genes are TRBV30 and TRBJ2-5; 7 bases align to TRBD2. From germline, CDR1 is GTSNPN and CDR2 SVGIG (reference sequence). With 0 bases clipped from V and 4 bases from J, the junction kept 2 bases outside the gene matches. The CDR3 is 13 residues long. In DNA form, the CDR3 reads TGTGCCTGGAGTGTAGGCGGGGGAGAGACCCAGTACTTC. Amino acids: CAWSVGGGETQYF.

On this clonotype itself: A much bigger clone sits one base away, suggesting this may be a read error. The chain joins TRBV10-1 to TRBJ2-5; 8 bases match TRBD1. The CDR3 is 14 residues long. CDR1 WNHNN and CDR2 SYGVQD come from the germline V gene (reference sequence). CDR3 coding DNA: TGCGCCAGCAGTGACGGACAGGGTGAAGAGACCCAGTGCTTC. Amino acid sequence: CASSDGQGEETQCF.

This clonotype was seen only a few times. The rearrangement links TRBV6-1 to TRBJ2-3; D ambiguous. V lost 0 bases to trimming and J lost 2 bases, with 15 bases between them. Germline V lookup: CDR1 MNHNS, CDR2 SASEGT. The CDR3 covers 17 residues. CDR3 region: CASSEAKVRIPTDTQYF. As DNA, the CDR3 is TGTGCCAGCAGTGAAGCTAAAGTCAGGATACCCACAGATACGCAGTATTTT.

This clonotype occurred a few times. The chain joins TRBV20-1 to TRBJ2-7, with D possibly TRBD2 on 6 matching bases. V lost 0 bases, J lost 3 bases, and 15 bases lay in between. Per germline, CDR1 DFQATT and CDR2 SNEGSKA (reference sequence). The CDR3 covers 15 residues. CDR3 in amino acids: CSARDKGLHRYEQYF. In DNA form, the CDR3 reads TGCAGTGCTAGAGACAAGGGACTCCACCGCTACGAGCAGTACTTC.

In this sample, this clonotype is medium-sized. At one boundary the junction diverges from the germline segment, which might be a read error. The chain links TRBV9 to TRBJ2-5, with TRBD2 matching over 10 bases. The CDR3 spans 13 residues. Per the germline V gene, CDR1 is SGDLS and CDR2 is YYNGEE. The CDR3 is CASSVALAGALFF. In DNA, the CDR3 is TGTGCCAGCAGCGTAGCGCTAGCGGGAGCGCTATTCTTC.

This clonotype is medium-sized in the sample. The chain links TRBV7-8 to TRBJ2-7, with a possible D match to TRBD1 (6 bases). Trimming removed 5 bases at V and 3 bases at J, with 14 bases between. Germline V lookup: CDR1 SGHVS, CDR2 FQNEAQ. This CDR3 has 14 residues. The CDR3 region has the DNA TGTGCCAGCAGCCCGTACAGGGTCGGCTACGAGCAGTACTTC. Residues: CASSPYRVGYEQYF.

This clonotype was counted at least ten times. The chain uses TRBV20-1 and TRBJ2-1; possibly TRBD2 for D (5 bases). Germline V lookup: CDR1 DFQATT, CDR2 SNEGSKA (reference sequence). V lost 5 bases to trimming and J lost 2 bases, with 19 bases between them. CDR3 length: 16 amino acids. The CDR3 loop reads CSASPLGGPTYNEQFF. The CDR3 region has the DNA TGCAGTGCTTCCCCCTTGGGCGGGCCGACCTACAATGAGCAGTTCTTC.

The J gene is TRBJ2-7, the V gene TRBV27; D is unresolved. V lost 3 bases and J 0 bases, leaving 6 bases between the germline ends. The CDR3 sequence is 13 residues long. CDR1 is MNHEY and CDR2 is SMNVEV in the germline V gene (reference sequence). The CDR3 DNA reads TGTGCCAGCAGTTTTGGCATCTCCTACGAGCAGTACTTC. This translates into CASSFGISYEQYF.

By share, this clonotype counts as medium-sized. The genes are TRBV7-3 and TRBJ1-1; the D gene is possibly TRBD1 (5 bases). CDR3 length equals 15 residues. Trimming took 4 bases from V and 1 from J, leaving 13 bases between them. CDR1 SGHTA and CDR2 FQGTGA come from the germline V gene. The CDR3 loop is CASSSQGFANTEAFF. The CDR3, as DNA: TGTGCCAGCAGCTCGCAGGGATTTGCGAACACTGAAGCTTTCTTT. The full variable domain, in which reference TRBV7-3 and TRBJ1-1 provide the parts outside the CDR3, is GAGVSQTPSNKVTEKGKYVELRCDPISGHTALYWYRQSLGQGPEFLIYFQGTGAADDSGLPNDRFFAVRPEGSVSTLKIQRTERGDSAVYLCASSSQGFANTEAFFGQGTRLTVV.

The sample holds one count of this clonotype. The chain is built from TRBV6-6 and TRBJ2-7, with a weak D call TRBD2 (6 bases). The CDR3 totals 12 residues. V lost 8 bases and J 2 bases, leaving 10 bases between the germline ends. Germline V lookup: CDR1 MNHNY, CDR2 SVGAGI (reference sequence). CDR3: CASGGSAYEQYF. CDR3 sequence (DNA): TGTGCCAGCGGGGGGTCTGCCTACGAGCAGTACTTC.